This T cell receptor beta chain stems from a study of T-cell reconstitution after alpha-beta-depleted transplantation in children (dated by TCRdb to 2015 to 2016). Looking at the study overall: Using TCR repertoire profiling, the study followed T-cell immune reconstitution in a quantitative way in children after TCRalphabeta/CD19-depleted allogeneic hematopoietic cell transplantation.

Per the publication, the treatment or condition label means: allogeneic hematopoietic cell transplantation with graft depleted of TCRalphabeta T cells and CD19 B cells. TCRalphabeta/CD19-depleted allogeneic hematopoietic cell grafts were given to the transplant recipients, all of whom were children. Many counts were recorded for this clonotype. Its specific antigen is unknown. Qualities for individual bases were not recorded, and no much larger clone is one base off. The library was made by PCR. The reads were generated on an Illumina HiSeq 2500. TCR libraries were prepared with molecular barcoding, using unique molecular identifiers to normalize TCRbeta repertoire quantification. TCRdb ran its own pipeline on the public reads, namely fastp trimming at Q25 and MiXCR clone calling, and kept in-frame beta chains. Under each unique CDR3 protein, matching rows form one entry showing the most common genes and DNA. Present in this sample are 350,000 to 500,000 distinct CDR3 sequences, roughly 44% of which were seen just once. Around 29% of the sample goes to the ten largest clones.

Measured from the cysteine to the phenylalanine, the CDR3 is 15 residues long. The only DNA kept is the CDR3, 45 bases in frame from the first base. Trimming takes 4 bases off V and 0 bases off J; junction bases not matched to a gene: 6. CDR1 and CDR2, looked up from the germline V gene (reference sequence), are LGHDT and YNNKEL. Broader findings and caveats from the paper: The apparently early alphabetaT-cell count recovery about two months after transplant was reportedly dependent on only several hundred rapidly expanded clones derived from non-depleted graft cells. In some patients, high TCRbeta diversity at day 60 was attributed to recipient T cells and intrathymic progenitors that had survived conditioning. Over the following months the frequencies of hyperexpanded clones went down, and after one year T-cell counts and TCRbeta diversity were mostly credited to newly produced T cells.

The sample was PBMCs, taken before TCRalphabeta/CD19-depleted stem cell transplant. The V and J segments used are TRBV3-1 and TRBJ2-7; 7 bases in the middle match TRBD2. This sequence originates from a girl aged 2 to 10 with aplastic anemia, due to receive a stem cell transplant. The nucleotides read TGTGCCAGCAGCCCAGGCGGCGGGAGCTCCTACGAGCAGTACTTC. This translates into CASSPGGGSSYEQYF.